These T cell receptor beta chains were read from a single sample in a study of radiotherapy plus CTLA-4 blockade in lung cancer. Sequenced by immunoSEQ multiplex PCR; TCRdb stores in-frame clones only, minus some. The table includes 81,000 or so clones, over 75% detected once. Sequencing was performed on peripheral blood, taken from a patient treated with radiotherapy plus ipilimumab. The receptors come from a human donor with non-small cell lung cancer that progressed on radiotherapy plus ipilimumab. Each CDR3 is given with its conserved first and last residue. Each record gives: clone size, D gene, J gene, V gene, CDR3 DNA, CDR3 protein. A D gene is named only where the DNA matches it firmly. Size is omitted from some rows. Given values are once, few, many or a class for expanded clones.

>.|TRBD2|TRBJ2-5|TRBV9
TGTGCCAGCAGCGCCCGAGTAGCGGGGTCGGAGACCCAGTACTTC
CASSARVAGSETQYF
>.|TRBD1|TRBJ1-5|TRBV19
TGTGCCAGTAGTTCCTTTGGGGACAGACATAGCAATCAGCCCCAGCATTTT
CASSSFGDRHSNQPQHF
>.|TRBD1|TRBJ2-5|TRBV27
TGTGCCAGCAGGGACCCGGGACAGGGCCCTCGGGAGACCCAGTACTTC
CASRDPGQGPRETQYF
>.|.|TRBJ1-1|TRBV27
TGTGCCAGCAGTTCCGGACGGGGGCCTCCGCGGCTGAACACTGAAGCTTTCTTT
CASSSGRGPPRLNTEAFF
>once|TRBD1|TRBJ1-2|TRBV5-8
TGTGCCAGCAGCTTCCGGGACAGGGCCTATGGCTACACCTTC
CASSFRDRAYGYTF
>.|TRBD2|TRBJ2-5|TRBV4-1
TGCGCCAGCAGTGGGGTTGGTTTCCTAGCGGAAGAGACCCAGTACTTC
CASSGVGFLAEETQYF
>few|.|TRBJ2-2|TRBV7-9
TGTGCCAGCAGGGCTCAGGGTGACACCGGGGAGCTGTTTTTT
CASRAQGDTGELFF
>.|TRBD1|TRBJ1-1|TRBV25-1
TGTGCCAGCAGGGACCAGGGGGCTGAAGCTTTCTTT
CASRDQGAEAFF
>.|TRBD2|TRBJ2-7|TRBV18
TGTGCCAGCTCACCAACTAGCGGGGGGGCCGCCGAGCAGTACTTC
CASSPTSGGAAEQYF
>.|TRBD1|TRBJ1-1|TRBV11-3
TGTGCCAGCAGCTTCGACAGGGGGAACACTGAAGCTTTCTTT
CASSFDRGNTEAFF
>.|TRBD1|TRBJ2-5|TRBV10-3
TGTGCCATCAGTACCGCCGGGACAGGGGGAGGAGAGACCCAGTACTTC
CAISTAGTGGGETQYF
>.|.|TRBJ2-1|TRBV20-1
TGCAGTGCTGAACGCTACAATGAGCAGTTCTTC
CSAERYNEQFF
>few|TRBD1|TRBJ1-1|TRBV5-6
TGTGCCAGCAAACCAGGACAGGGTGGTACTGAAGCTTTCTTT
CASKPGQGGTEAFF
>.|.|TRBJ2-3|TRBV20-1
TGCAGTGCTAGAGATGTGGCTACGCAGTATTTT
CSARDVATQYF
>once|.|TRBJ2-7|TRBV4-3
TGCGCCAGCAGCCCGAGGGATGGGGAGCCAGACGAGCAGTACTTC
CASSPRDGEPDEQYF
>.|TRBD2|TRBJ2-6|TRBV7-2
TGTGCCAGCAGCCGTCTAGCGGGGATAGGGGCCAACGTCCTGACTTTC
CASSRLAGIGANVLTF
>.|.|TRBJ1-6|TRBV2
TGTGCCAGCAGTGAACGCGGGAGCTCCTATAATTCACCCCTCCACTTT
CASSERGSSYNSPLHF
>.|TRBD2|TRBJ2-7|TRBV5-1
TGCGCCAGCAGCCTAGGGAGGGCAGGATCCTACGAGCAGTACTTC
CASSLGRAGSYEQYF
>.|.|TRBJ1-4|TRBV7-9
TGTGCCAGCACCGTGGGGGTCATTAATGAAAAACTGTTTTTT
CASTVGVINEKLFF
>.|TRBD2|TRBJ2-5|TRBV9
TGTGCCAGCAGCGTAGTAGCGGGACTAGCGGGGGGGGAGACCCAGTACTTC
CASSVVAGLAGGETQYF
>.|.|TRBJ2-3|TRBV15
TGTGCCACCAGCAGAGGCCCCGGCGCAGATACGCAGTATTTT
CATSRGPGADTQYF
>.|.|TRBJ2-1|TRBV7-3
TGTGCCAGCAGCTTAACCTCCGCTGTAGTTCGCTACAATGAGCAGTTCTTC
CASSLTSAVVRYNEQFF
>.|.|TRBJ2-3|TRBV5-4
TGTGCCAGCAACTTGGCAGGGGGCACAGATACGCAGTATTTT
CASNLAGGTDTQYF
>.|.|TRBJ2-7|TRBV7-2
TGTGCCACAAAGGTGGGATGGGCTAGCGTAGGTTACGAGCAGTACTTC
CATKVGWASVGYEQYF
>once|TRBD1|TRBJ1-2|TRBV6-5
TGTGCCAGCAGTTACGTCCAGGGGGGCTATGGCTACACCTTC
CASSYVQGGYGYTF
>.|TRBD2|TRBJ2-1|TRBV9
TGTGCCAGCAGCGTAGGAGGCCCCCTAGCGGGGAGCTACAATGAGCAGTTCTTC
CASSVGGPLAGSYNEQFF
>.|TRBD2|TRBJ2-1|TRBV11-3
TGTGCCAGCAGCTTAGTCAAAGGCGGCGGGAGAAATGAGCAGTTCTTC
CASSLVKGGGRNEQFF
>few|.|TRBJ1-1|TRBV7-9
TGTGCCAGCAGCGCTCCGAGCCAGATTGAAGCTTTCTTT
CASSAPSQIEAFF
>many|.|TRBJ2-7|TRBV5-6
TGTGCCAGCAGCTCCCCGGGACTCCCGTCCGAGCAGTACTTC
CASSSPGLPSEQYF
>.|.|TRBJ2-7|TRBV14
TGTGCCAGCAGCCCCCACAGCTACGAGCAGTACTTC
CASSPHSYEQYF
>.|.|TRBJ2-2|TRBV4-2
TGTGCCAGCAGCCAAGATACAGGGAACACCGGGGAGCTGTTTTTT
CASSQDTGNTGELFF
>.|.|TRBJ1-1|TRBV5-8
TGTGCCAGCAGCTGGGGTCGGATGAACACTGAAGCTTTCTTT
CASSWGRMNTEAFF
>.|.|TRBJ2-7|TRBV28
TGTGCCAGCAGTCATCAGGGTGGGCGAGAGCAGTACTTC
CASSHQGGREQYF
>.|TRBD1|TRBJ2-5|TRBV7-2
TGTGCCAGCAGCAAACAGGGGGCTACCTTGAGCGAGACCCAGTACTTC
CASSKQGATLSETQYF
>.|TRBD2|TRBJ2-1|TRBV28
TGTGCCAGCAGTTGGACTAGCGGGGGGGCCGTTGAGCAGTTCTTC
CASSWTSGGAVEQFF